This record looks at one T cell receptor (beta chain) sequence and its context. Its specificity is unknown. Unique molecular identifiers were present in the TCR beta cDNA libraries. TCRdb re-called the PCR reads through MiXCR, storing one row per CDR3 protein. The sample consists of 600,000 to 700,000 distinct CDR3 sequences, around 64% of them appearing once. The data were taken from a study of post-analysis software for immune sequencing data. Turning to the study itself: Courses of disease covered relapsing-remitting, secondary progressive and progressive-relapsing multiple sclerosis.

General observations from the study: When patients were compared with controls, five TRBV segments were more frequent, TRBV5-6, TRBV5-1 and TRBV20-1 among them. Those with multiple sclerosis, the patient group, showed significantly lower normalized Chao1 diversity than controls.

V was pared by 2 bases and J by 4 bases, with 6 bases between. Germline assignment: CDR1 PRHDT and CDR2 FYEKMQ (reference sequence). The CDR3 covers 14 residues. This TCR was recovered from a girl aged 2 to 9 with multiple sclerosis. Specimen: blood. The chain carries TRBV13 and TRBJ2-6; D unclear. The CDR3: CASSLWYGANVLTF. CDR3 in DNA: TGTGCCAGCAGCTTATGGTACGGGGCCAACGTCCTGACTTTC.